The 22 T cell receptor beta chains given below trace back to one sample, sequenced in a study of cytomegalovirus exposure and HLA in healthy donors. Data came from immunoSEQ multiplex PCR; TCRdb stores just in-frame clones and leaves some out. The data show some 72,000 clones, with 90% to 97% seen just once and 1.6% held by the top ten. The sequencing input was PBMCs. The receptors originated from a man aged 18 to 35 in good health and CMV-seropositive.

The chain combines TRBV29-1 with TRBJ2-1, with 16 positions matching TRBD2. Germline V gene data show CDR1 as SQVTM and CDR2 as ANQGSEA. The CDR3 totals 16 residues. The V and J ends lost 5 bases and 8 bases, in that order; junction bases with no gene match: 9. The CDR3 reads CSVPGTSGREFHEQFF. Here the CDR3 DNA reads TGCAGCGTTCCCGGGACTAGCGGGAGGGAATTCCATGAGCAGTTCTTC.

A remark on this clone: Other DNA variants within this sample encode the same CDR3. The CDR3 DNA follows: TGCGCCAGCAGCTCAGGGACAGGGGACGAGCAGTACTTC. Its protein product is CASSSGTGDEQYF. This chain connects TRBV5-1 to TRBJ2-7; TRBD1 matches 10 bases. CDR1 SGHRS and CDR2 YFSETQ come from the germline V gene. The CDR3 is made up of 13 amino acids. Losses at the gene ends were 3 bases for V and 5 bases for J; bases not matched to a gene: 2.

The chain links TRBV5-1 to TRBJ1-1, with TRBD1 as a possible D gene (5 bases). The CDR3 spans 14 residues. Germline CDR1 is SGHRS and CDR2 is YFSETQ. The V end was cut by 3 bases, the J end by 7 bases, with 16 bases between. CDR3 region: CASSSGYDVGEAFF. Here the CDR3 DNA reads TGCGCCAGCAGCTCAGGGTACGACGTGGGTGAAGCTTTCTTT.

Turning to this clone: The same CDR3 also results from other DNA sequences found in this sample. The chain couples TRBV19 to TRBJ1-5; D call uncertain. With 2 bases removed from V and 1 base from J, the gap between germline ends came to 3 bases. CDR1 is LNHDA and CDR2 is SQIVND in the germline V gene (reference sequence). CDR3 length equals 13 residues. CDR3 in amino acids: CASSISSNQPQHF. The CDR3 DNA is TGTGCCAGTAGTATATCGAGCAATCAGCCCCAGCATTTT.

The CDR3 reads CASSYSSVYEQYF. The CDR3 coding sequence is TGTGCCAGCAGTTACTCGTCAGTCTACGAGCAGTACTTC. This sequence joins TRBV6-6 and TRBJ2-7; D is uncertain. The CDR3 totals 13 residues. V lost 0 bases to trimming and J lost 3 bases, with 6 bases between them. CDR1 and CDR2 from the germline V gene are MNHNY and SVGAGI (reference sequence).

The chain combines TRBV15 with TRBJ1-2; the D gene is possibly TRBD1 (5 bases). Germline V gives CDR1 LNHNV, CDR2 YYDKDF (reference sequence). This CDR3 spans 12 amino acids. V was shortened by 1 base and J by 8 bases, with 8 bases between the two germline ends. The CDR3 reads CATSRGGDGYTF. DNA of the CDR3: TGTGCCACCAGCAGAGGGGGGGACGGCTACACCTTC. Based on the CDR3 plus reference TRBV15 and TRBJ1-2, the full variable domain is DAMVIQNPRYQVTQFGKPVTLSCSQTLNHNVMYWYQQKSSQAPKLLFHYYDKDFNNEADTPDNFQSRRPNTSFCFLDIRSPGLGDTAMYLCATSRGGDGYTFGSGTRLTVV.

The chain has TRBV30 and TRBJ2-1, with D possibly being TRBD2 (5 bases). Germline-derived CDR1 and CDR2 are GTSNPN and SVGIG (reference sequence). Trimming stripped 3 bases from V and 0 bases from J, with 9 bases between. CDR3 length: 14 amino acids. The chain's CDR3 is CAWSGIGSYNEQFF. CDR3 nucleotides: TGTGCCTGGAGCGGGATTGGCTCCTACAATGAGCAGTTCTTC.

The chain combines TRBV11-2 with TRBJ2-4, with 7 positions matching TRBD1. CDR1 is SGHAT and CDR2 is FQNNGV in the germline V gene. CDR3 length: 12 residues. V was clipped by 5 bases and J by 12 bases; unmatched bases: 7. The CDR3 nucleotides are TGTGCCAGCAGCCCAGGGACAGCCGATCAGTACTTC. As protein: CASSPGTADQYF.

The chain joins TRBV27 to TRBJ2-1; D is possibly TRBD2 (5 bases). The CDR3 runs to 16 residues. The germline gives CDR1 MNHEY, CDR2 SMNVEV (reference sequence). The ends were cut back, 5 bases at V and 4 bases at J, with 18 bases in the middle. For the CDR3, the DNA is TGTGCCAGCAGTCCCGGTCCTAGCCTACGATACAATGAGCAGTTCTTC. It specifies CASSPGPSLRYNEQFF.

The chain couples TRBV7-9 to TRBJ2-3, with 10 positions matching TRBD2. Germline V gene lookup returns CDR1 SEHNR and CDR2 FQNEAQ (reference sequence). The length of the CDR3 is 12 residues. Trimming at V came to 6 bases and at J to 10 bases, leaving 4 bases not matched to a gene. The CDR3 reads CASRPGTSAQYF. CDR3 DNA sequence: TGTGCCAGCAGGCCCGGGACTAGCGCGCAGTATTTT.

The DNA of the CDR3 is TGTGCCAGCAGCGCGGGGAGGGGCGACATCGACGAGCAGTACTTC. Residues: CASSAGRGDIDEQYF. The rearrangement links TRBV6-1 to TRBJ2-7, with 7 bases matching TRBD2. Germline CDR1 reads MNHNS; CDR2 reads SASEGT. The V gene end was trimmed by 6 bases and the J gene end by 5 bases; junction bases not matched to a gene: 13. This CDR3 spans 15 amino acids.

The CDR3 here is CASSFVGGRVYGYTF. The CDR3 region has the DNA TGTGCCAGCAGCTTCGTGGGGGGTAGGGTCTATGGCTACACCTTC. The chain couples TRBV11-2 to TRBJ1-2; TRBD1 might be the D (5 bases). V shed 3 bases and J shed 4 bases, with 15 bases lying between them. The V gene's germline CDR1 is SGHAT and CDR2 FQNNGV. The CDR3 runs 15 residues.

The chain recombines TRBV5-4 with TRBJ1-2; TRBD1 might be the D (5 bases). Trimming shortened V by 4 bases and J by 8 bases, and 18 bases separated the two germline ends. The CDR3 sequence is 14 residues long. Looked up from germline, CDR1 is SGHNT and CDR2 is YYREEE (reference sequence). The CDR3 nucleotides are TGTGCCAGCAGCCCCGGCGGGGAGGGGTTCGGCTACACCTTC. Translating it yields CASSPGGEGFGYTF.

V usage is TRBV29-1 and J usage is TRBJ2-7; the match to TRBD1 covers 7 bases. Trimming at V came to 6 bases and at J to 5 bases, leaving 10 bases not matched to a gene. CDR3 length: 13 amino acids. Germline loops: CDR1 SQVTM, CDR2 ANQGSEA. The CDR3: CSVSSPGGDEQYF. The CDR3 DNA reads TGCAGCGTAAGTAGTCCAGGGGGAGACGAGCAGTACTTC.

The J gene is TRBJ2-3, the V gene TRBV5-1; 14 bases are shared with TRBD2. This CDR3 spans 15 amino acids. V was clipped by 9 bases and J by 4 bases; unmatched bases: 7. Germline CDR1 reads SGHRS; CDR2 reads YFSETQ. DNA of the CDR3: TGCGCCACCGGGACTAGCGGGAGTGGTGCAGATACGCAGTATTTT. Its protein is CATGTSGSGADTQYF.

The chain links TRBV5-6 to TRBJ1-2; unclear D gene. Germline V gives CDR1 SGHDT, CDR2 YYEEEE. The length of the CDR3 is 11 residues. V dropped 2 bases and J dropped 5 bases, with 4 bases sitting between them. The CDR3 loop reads CASSFLYGYTF. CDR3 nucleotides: TGTGCCAGCAGCTTTCTATATGGCTACACCTTC.

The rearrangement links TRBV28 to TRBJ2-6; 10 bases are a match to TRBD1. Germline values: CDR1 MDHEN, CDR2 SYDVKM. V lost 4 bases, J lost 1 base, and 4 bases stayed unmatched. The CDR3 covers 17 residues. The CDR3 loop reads CASSSGQGISGANVLTF. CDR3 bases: TGTGCCAGCAGTTCGGGACAGGGGATTTCTGGGGCCAACGTCCTGACTTTC.

The DNA of the CDR3 is TGCGCCAGCAGCTTAGGGCTCTGGGGGGCAGATACGCAGTATTTT. Translating gives CASSLGLWGADTQYF. The chain carries TRBV5-1 and TRBJ2-3; tentatively, D is TRBD2 (6 bases). Per germline, CDR1 SGHRS and CDR2 YFSETQ. The germline V and J ends were trimmed by 2 bases and 4 bases, with 14 bases remaining between them. The CDR3 is 15 residues long. The variable domain in full, completed from reference TRBV5-1 and TRBJ2-3, reads KAGVTQTPRYLIKTRGQQVTLSCSPISGHRSVSWYQQTPGQGLQFLFEYFSETQRNKGNFPGRFSGRQFSNSRSEMNVSTLELGDSALYLCASSLGLWGADTQYFGPGTRLTVL.

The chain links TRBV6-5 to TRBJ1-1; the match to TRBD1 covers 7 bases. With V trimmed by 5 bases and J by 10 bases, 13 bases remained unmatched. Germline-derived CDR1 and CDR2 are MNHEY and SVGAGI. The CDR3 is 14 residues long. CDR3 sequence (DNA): TGTGCCAGCAGTGACGGAAACAGGGGCGTTGCAGCTTTCTTT. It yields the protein CASSDGNRGVAAFF.

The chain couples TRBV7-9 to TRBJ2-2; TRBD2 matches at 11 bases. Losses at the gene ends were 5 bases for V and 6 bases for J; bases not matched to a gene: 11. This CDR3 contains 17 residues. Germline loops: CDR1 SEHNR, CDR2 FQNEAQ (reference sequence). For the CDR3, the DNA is TGTGCCAGCAGCACTAGCGGGAGATACCCTTTACCCGGGGAGCTGTTTTTT. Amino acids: CASSTSGRYPLPGELFF.

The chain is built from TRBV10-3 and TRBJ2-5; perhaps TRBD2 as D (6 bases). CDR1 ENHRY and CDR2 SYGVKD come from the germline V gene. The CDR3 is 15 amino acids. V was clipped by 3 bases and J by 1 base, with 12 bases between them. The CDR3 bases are TGTGCCATCAGTGATGGTAGCGGTCTCCAAGAGACCCAGTACTTC. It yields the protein CAISDGSGLQETQYF.

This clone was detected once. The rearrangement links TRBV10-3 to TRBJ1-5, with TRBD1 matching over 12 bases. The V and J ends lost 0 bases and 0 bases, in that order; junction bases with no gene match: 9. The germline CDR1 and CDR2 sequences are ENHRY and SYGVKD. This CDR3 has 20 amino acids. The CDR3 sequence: CAISESSGTGGGGSNQPQHF. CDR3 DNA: TGTGCCATCAGTGAGTCGTCCGGGACAGGGGGCGGGGGTAGCAATCAGCCCCAGCATTTT.